The T cell receptor (beta chain) under discussion was sequenced for a study of blood T cell repertoires in COVID-19. Here immunoSEQ multiplex PCR was the method, and the copy in TCRdb shows in-frame clones only, minus some. Here the sample spans tens of thousands of clones, 80% to 85% being singletons. After removal of 3 bases from V and 4 bases from J, the junction contained 8 bases not matched to a gene. There are 15 residues in the CDR3. Germline CDR1 SGHRS, CDR2 YFSETQ. This clonotype originated in a human donor in a cohort sampled during active COVID-19. This rearrangement joins TRBV5-1 to TRBJ2-7, with 9 nucleotides matching TRBD1. Input material: peripheral blood. CDR3 sequence (DNA): TGCGCCAGCAGCTCGGAACCGGGACAGGGATACGAGCAGTACTTC. Protein product: CASSSEPGQGYEQYF.